The 9 T cell receptor beta chains below were found in one sample sequenced in a study of blood T cell repertoires in COVID-19 (TCRdb year 2020). Receptor amplification or capture employed the immunoSEQ multiplex PCR assay. The immuneACCESS repertoire file appears here via TCRdb, limited to in-frame rearrangements. These files lack a portion of the clones; in checked studies, under half of the deficit traces to unresolved V genes, and the cause of the others is not known. This sample holds about 210,000 clones; 86% were observed only once. The top ten hold 0.78% of the sample. Sequencing input: peripheral blood. Every receptor here comes from a woman aged 70-85 years with acute or convalescent COVID-19.

The CDR3 nucleotides are TGTGCCAGCGGCCAGGGCGAGAACACTGAAGCTTTCTTT. Its protein product is CASGQGENTEAFF. The chain combines TRBV9 with TRBJ1-1; D may be TRBD1 (5 bases). The CDR3 extends over 13 amino acids. Germline V CDR1 and CDR2: SGDLS, YYNGEE. Trimming removed 7 bases at V and 1 base at J, with 11 bases between.

This clone was picked up a small number of times. V and J are TRBV28 and TRBJ2-2; 8 nucleotides line up with TRBD2. This CDR3 is built from 14 residues. Germline loops: CDR1 MDHEN, CDR2 SYDVKM. V shed 6 bases and J 11 bases; nucleotides not matched to a gene: 11. The CDR3 DNA sequence: TGTGCCAGCAGGTCGCGGGAGGTCCGAAATGAGCTGTTTTTT. Translation: CASRSREVRNELFF.

The V gene is TRBV7-2, the J gene TRBJ2-3, with unresolved D. The CDR3 loop spans 12 amino acids. Between the trimmed V and J ends, which lost 5 bases and 2 bases, there was a span of 5 bases. Germline V gives CDR1 SGHTA, CDR2 FQGNSA. The CDR3: CASSPVTDTQYF. The CDR3 DNA reads as TGTGCCAGCAGCCCGGTCACAGATACGCAGTATTTT. Full variable domain (missing parts from reference TRBV7-2 and TRBJ2-3): GAGVSQSPSNKVTEKGKDVELRCDPISGHTALYWYRQSLGQGLEFLIYFQGNSAPDKSGLPSDRFSAERTGGSVSTLTIQRTQQEDSAVYLCASSPVTDTQYFGPGTRLTVL.

The chain couples TRBV7-2 to TRBJ2-5; 7 positions agree with TRBD2. The germline CDR1 and CDR2 sequences are SGHTA and FQGNSA. CDR3 length equals 16 residues. The V segment lost 5 bases and the J segment 5 bases; nucleotides outside the gene matches: 14. The CDR3 here is CASSPPGLPVTETQYF. As DNA, the CDR3 is TGTGCCAGCAGCCCCCCGGGACTACCAGTAACGGAGACCCAGTACTTC.

The chain employs TRBV11-2 and TRBJ1-3; D is possibly TRBD1 (5 bases). The V end lost 2 bases, the J end lost 6 bases, and 11 bases lay between the germline ends. Germline loops: CDR1 SGHAT, CDR2 FQNNGV. This CDR3 region has 14 residues. For the CDR3, the DNA is TGTGCCAGCAGCTTAAGGCAAGGGGAAAACACCATATATTTT. This gives the protein CASSLRQGENTIYF.

The chain employs TRBV29-1 and TRBJ1-4; no firm D call. Trimming removed 6 bases at V and 5 bases at J, with 19 bases between. Germline V gene data show CDR1 as SQVTM and CDR2 as ANQGSEA. This CDR3 has 15 amino acids. DNA of the CDR3: TGCAGCGTAGCACTGCATTCGGGGTTCAATGAAAAACTGTTTTTT. Residues: CSVALHSGFNEKLFF.

The chain has TRBV3-1 (or the pseudogene TRBV3-2) and TRBJ1-3, with D uncertain. The length of the CDR3 is 15 residues. CDR1 and CDR2 (germline): LGHDT, YNNKEL (reference sequence). V was trimmed by 3 bases and J by 7 bases, leaving 16 bases between them. The DNA for the CDR3 is TGTGCCAGCAGCCATTGGGCTTCGGTTGGGAACACCATATATTTT. Protein: CASSHWASVGNTIYF.

The CDR3, as DNA: TGTGCCAGCAGTATACAGGGCAATCAGCCCCAGCATTTT. It translates to CASSIQGNQPQHF. The chain combines TRBV12-3 or TRBV12-4 with TRBJ1-5; tentative D call: TRBD1 (5 bases). The CDR3 is 13 residues long. V was pared by 5 bases and J by 2 bases, with 7 bases between.

This clone was counted between two and nine times. V gene TRBV3-1 (or the pseudogene TRBV3-2) combines with J gene TRBJ1-2; 7 nucleotides align to TRBD1. CDR1 LGHDT and CDR2 YNNKEL come from the germline V gene (reference sequence). The CDR3 spans 16 residues. The trim removed 4 bases at V and 4 bases at J, leaving 12 bases unmatched. CDR3 in DNA: TGTGCCAGCAGCCCACAGATTGGAGGGGGCTTCTATGGCTACACCTTC. It is translated as CASSPQIGGGFYGYTF.